These 5 T cell receptor beta chains share one sample of origin, sequenced in a study of blood T cell repertoires in COVID-19 (dated by TCRdb to the early 2020s). Libraries came from the immunoSEQ multiplex PCR assay. This is the immuneACCESS table as TCRdb keeps it, with only in-frame sequences that have V and J called. A part of the clones is gone; compared with another copy, unresolved V genes explain less than half, and the rest is unexplained. The sample data list roughly 13,000 clones, and 90% of these were observed just once. Together, the top ten hold 8.1% of the sample. The material sequenced was peripheral blood. These receptors all come from a human donor in a cohort sampled during active COVID-19.

This chain uses TRBV27 with TRBJ2-7, with D tentatively TRBD2 (6 bases). Trimming removed 5 bases at V and 2 bases at J, with 16 bases between. The CDR3 is 15 amino acids. Germline V lookup: CDR1 MNHEY, CDR2 SMNVEV (reference sequence). This CDR3 is CASSPRGASAYEQYF. CDR3 bases: TGTGCCAGCAGTCCCCGTGGCGCTAGCGCCTACGAGCAGTACTTC.

The count of this clone is one. The rearrangement links TRBV24-1 to TRBJ2-2; a weak D match, TRBD2 (6 bases). CDR1 and CDR2 from the germline V gene are KGHDR and SFDVKD. The length of the CDR3 is 14 residues. With 7 bases removed from V and 4 bases from J, the gap between germline ends came to 12 bases. CDR3 sequence: CATREGGVTGELFF. The CDR3 bases are TGTGCCACCAGAGAGGGAGGTGTCACCGGGGAGCTGTTTTTT.

The V gene is TRBV12-3 or TRBV12-4, the J gene TRBJ2-7; TRBD2 matches at 7 bases. The length of the CDR3 is 13 residues. Trimming cost V 2 bases and J 5 bases; bases outside gene matches: 3. The CDR3 here is CASSLLRENEQYF. The CDR3 DNA reads TGTGCCAGCAGTTTACTGCGGGAGAACGAGCAGTACTTC.

This clone was seen a single time. CDR3 in DNA: TGCGCCAGCAGCCAAGGGCGGGCGCTGAGCACAGATACGCAGTATTTT. Its protein product is CASSQGRALSTDTQYF. This chain connects TRBV4-1 to TRBJ2-3; D is possibly TRBD2 (5 bases). CDR3 size: 16 residues. Germline V gene data show CDR1 as MGHRA and CDR2 as YSYEKL. Trimming stripped 1 base from V and 0 bases from J, with 11 bases between.

Turning to this clone: Relative to the germline gene, one junction end is altered; a read error may explain this. V gene TRBV14 combines with J gene TRBJ1-3; D gene unclear. The CDR3 contains 13 residues. Germline V lookup: CDR1 SGHDN, CDR2 FVKESK. CDR3 protein: CASSQDSRVQPDF. The CDR3 DNA reads as TGTGCCAGCAGCCAAGATAGTCGAGTCCAACCCGATTTT.